Listed below are T cell receptor beta chains from one sample, sequenced in a study of shared clonotypes between healthy human individuals. Only in-frame clones appear in the TCRdb table, and some are missing; sequencing was by immunoSEQ multiplex PCR. The sample records some 980,000 clones, more than 75% being singletons. The sequenced material came from memory CD4+ T cells sorted from blood. The origin of the receptors is a man in his late teens or twenties in good health. Both conserved end residues are part of each CDR3. The D gene is left open where the match is weak. Expanded clones get a size class; other rows say once, few or many, or leave the size out.

TRBV5-4,TRBD1,.,TRBJ1-2,TGTGCCAGCAGCTCACCTTGGGGACAGCTCTATGGCTACACCTTC,CASSSPWGQLYGYTF
TRBV6-5,.,once,TRBJ2-7,TGTGCCAGCAGCTCCGTATCCTACGAGCAGTACTTC,CASSSVSYEQYF
TRBV27,TRBD1,.,TRBJ1-5,TGTGCCAGCAGTCCGGGACAGGACAATCAGCCCCAGCATTTT,CASSPGQDNQPQHF
TRBV18,.,.,TRBJ2-1,TGTGCCAGCTCACCGGGGAGCGGGCGCGGCGCTTACAATGAGCAGTTCTTC,CASSPGSGRGAYNEQFF
TRBV5-4,.,.,TRBJ1-4,TGTGCCAGCAGCGGGGCGACTCAGGGAAAACTGTTTTTT,CASSGATQGKLFF
TRBV19,.,.,TRBJ1-1,TGTGCCAGTAGGAGTAGGGGAAACACTGAAGCTTTCTTT,CASRSRGNTEAFF
TRBV6-5,.,.,TRBJ1-6,TGTGCCAGCAGTTACTCGATAAATTCACCCCTCCACTTT,CASSYSINSPLHF
TRBV28,.,once,TRBJ2-2,TGTGCCAGCAGGGGACCGGGACAAGAGGCCGGGGAGCTGTTTTTT,CASRGPGQEAGELFF
TRBV9,.,.,TRBJ1-6,TGTGCCAGCAGCGTAGCGAGGGAGAATTCACCCCTCCACTTT,CASSVARENSPLHF
TRBV14,.,.,TRBJ2-1,TGTGCCAGCAGCTTAAGCCTCGGCCAGCAGTTCTTC,CASSLSLGQQFF
TRBV5-6,TRBD1,.,TRBJ2-4,TGTGCCAGCAGCTTTGACAGGGGGGATGCCAAAAACATTCAGTACTTC,CASSFDRGDAKNIQYF
TRBV9,.,.,TRBJ1-5,TGTGCCAGCAGCCCTGAGGGGGGCTACAATCAGCCCCAGCATTTT,CASSPEGGYNQPQHF
TRBV6-6,TRBD2,.,TRBJ2-7,TGTGCCAGCAGTTCGAGCGGGGGCTCCTACGAGCAGTACTTC,CASSSSGGSYEQYF
TRBV28,.,.,TRBJ1-5,TGTGCCAGCACCCTTGGGAGGGAGGGGGGTTATAATAGCAATCAGCCCCAGCATTTT,CASTLGREGGYNSNQPQHF
TRBV4-1,TRBD1,.,TRBJ2-7,TGCGCCAGCAGCCGTGGGACAGCATCTACCTACGAGCAGTACTTC,CASSRGTASTYEQYF
TRBV2,.,.,TRBJ2-5,TGTGCCAGCAGCCTAAACAGTAGAGAGACCCAGTACTTC,CASSLNSRETQYF
TRBV11-2,.,.,TRBJ1-5,TGTGCCAGCAGCCTTACAGGGTTGGGCAATCAGCCCCAGCATTTT,CASSLTGLGNQPQHF
TRBV7-9,.,.,TRBJ1-6,TGTGCCAGCGGTGGGGTTTCACCCCTCCACTTT,CASGGVSPLHF
TRBV15,TRBD1,once,TRBJ1-4,TGTGCCACCAGCAGAGATGGAGGGGGCGCGTTTAGTGAAAAACTGTTTTTT,CATSRDGGGAFSEKLFF
TRBV19,TRBD1,.,TRBJ1-5,TGTGCCAGTAGTCGTACAGGGGGTGAACAGCCCCAGCATTTT,CASSRTGGEQPQHF
TRBV29-1,.,.,TRBJ2-4,TGCAGCGTTGAAGGGGTGGACAAAAACATTCAGTACTTC,CSVEGVDKNIQYF
TRBV4-1,TRBD2,few,TRBJ2-7,TGCGCCAGCAGCCTGGTAGCGGGAAGGGAGCAGTACTTC,CASSLVAGREQYF
TRBV7-3,TRBD2,.,TRBJ2-3,TGTGCCAGCAGCCAAATAGCGGGGCCCACAGATACGCAGTATTTT,CASSQIAGPTDTQYF
TRBV19,TRBD1,.,TRBJ1-3,TGTGCCAGTAGTAGGATCCCTTTTAGGACAGGGGGCGCAGGGGGAAACACCATATATTTT,CASSRIPFRTGGAGGNTIYF
TRBV7-9,.,.,TRBJ2-2,TGTGCCAGCAGCTTAGGCCGGGTGAACACCGGGGAGCTGTTTTTT,CASSLGRVNTGELFF
TRBV30,.,once,TRBJ1-3,TGTGCCTGGGCGATATCCTCTGGAAACACCATATATTTT,CAWAISSGNTIYF
TRBV5-6,TRBD1,.,TRBJ1-2,TGTGCCAGCAGCCCTCAGGGGGGGGCCGGCTACACCTTC,CASSPQGGAGYTF
TRBV5-1,.,few,TRBJ2-1,TGCGCCAGCAGCTTGCAGGACTACCTATACAATGAGCAGTTCTTC,CASSLQDYLYNEQFF
TRBV7-9,TRBD2,.,TRBJ2-3,TGTGCCAGCAGCACGGGAGGGTCAGGGACAGATACGCAGTATTTT,CASSTGGSGTDTQYF
TRBV9,TRBD2,many,TRBJ2-5,TGTGCCAGCAGCGTAGGGCTAGCGGGGGTGTACCAAGAGACCCAGTACTTC,CASSVGLAGVYQETQYF
TRBV9,.,once,TRBJ1-4,TGTGCCAGCAGCGTAGACGAGGGATCAAATGAAAAACTGTTTTTT,CASSVDEGSNEKLFF
TRBV11-2,.,.,TRBJ1-1,TGTGCCAGCAGCCAACACCATTCGACCACAGAAATGAACACTGAAGCTTTCTTT,CASSQHHSTTEMNTEAFF
TRBV18,.,.,TRBJ1-1,TGTGCCAGCCTACAGTCCTCCATGAACACTGAAGCTTTCTTT,CASLQSSMNTEAFF
TRBV5-5,.,.,TRBJ2-3,TGTGCCAGCAGCCAAGAGTCCCTCACAGATACGCAGTATTTT,CASSQESLTDTQYF
TRBV6-1,.,.,TRBJ1-1,TGTGCCAGCAGTGACTCGGTGCGGGGAGCTTTCTTT,CASSDSVRGAFF
TRBV12-5,.,few,TRBJ1-4,TGTGCTAGTGGCCCGGGAGGGAACAATGAAAAACTGTTTTTT,CASGPGGNNEKLFF
TRBV7-9,.,.,TRBJ2-1,TGTGCCAGCAGCTTAGCGCCGGCTAGCTTTCGGCAGTTCTTC,CASSLAPASFRQFF
TRBV7-8,TRBD2,.,TRBJ2-1,TGTGCCAGCAGCTTAGCCAGCGGGAGCCGTTACAATGAGCAGTTCTTC,CASSLASGSRYNEQFF
TRBV28,TRBD1,.,TRBJ1-4,TGTGCCAGCAGTCCACCGACAGGGATTAATGAAAAACTGTTTTTT,CASSPPTGINEKLFF
TRBV6-1,TRBD1,.,TRBJ1-2,TGTGCCAGCAGTGGGGACAGGGTGGATGGCTACACCTTC,CASSGDRVDGYTF
TRBV6-1,.,.,TRBJ2-1,TGTGCCAGCAGTGAAGCGTCGAGACTATACAATGAGCAGTTCTTC,CASSEASRLYNEQFF
TRBV19,.,few,TRBJ1-5,TGTGCCACTAGGGACATTCCTTATCAGCCCCAGCATTTT,CATRDIPYQPQHF
TRBV9,.,.,TRBJ1-1,TGTGCCAGCAGCCCTCGGGATGGATCCGAAGCTTTCTTT,CASSPRDGSEAFF
TRBV2,.,once,TRBJ2-5,TGTGCCAGCAGGGGCCTCTTGGGGGGAGGCACTGGGGAGACCCAGTACTTC,CASRGLLGGGTGETQYF
TRBV18,TRBD2,.,TRBJ2-3,TGTGCCAGCTCAATAGCGGGAGGGCCGCAGGATACGCAGTATTTT,CASSIAGGPQDTQYF
TRBV5-1,.,.,TRBJ2-3,TGCGCCAGCAGCTTGGTTGGGGCGGGGTCAGCAGATACGCAGTATTTT,CASSLVGAGSADTQYF
TRBV7-2,.,.,TRBJ2-7,TGTGCCAGCAGCTTAGTGGGCGGGTCTGAGCAGTACTTC,CASSLVGGSEQYF
TRBV30,TRBD2,.,TRBJ2-7,TGTGCTTCGACTAGCGGGAGGGCGACCGAGCAGTACTTC,CASTSGRATEQYF
TRBV30,.,.,TRBJ2-5,TGTGCCTGGAGTGGAGGCCCACAAGAGACCCAGTACTTC,CAWSGGPQETQYF
TRBV7-3,.,.,TRBJ2-7,TGTGCCAGCAGCCAGGGCTCGACCCCCTACGAGCAGTACTTC,CASSQGSTPYEQYF
TRBV10-1,.,.,TRBJ2-5,TGCGCCAGCAGAGGGTGTTACTTC,CASRGCYF
TRBV5-1,.,.,TRBJ2-6,TGCGCCAGCAGCTTGGCCAACTCTGGGGCCAACGTCCTGACTTTC,CASSLANSGANVLTF
TRBV9,.,.,TRBJ1-5,TGTGCCAGCAGCGCGCCTTGGCCCCAGCATTTT,CASSAPWPQHF
TRBV7-2,.,.,TRBJ1-2,TGTGCCAGCAGCTTAGCGTCGGGATATCGACCCTCGGGCTACACCTTC,CASSLASGYRPSGYTF
TRBV19,.,.,TRBJ2-2,TGTGCCAGTAGTATCATCACACAGGAGACCGGGGAGCTGTTTTTT,CASSIITQETGELFF
TRBV19,.,.,TRBJ2-4,TGTGCCAGTGGGGAAACAAAAAACATTCAGTACTTC,CASGETKNIQYF
TRBV6-6,TRBD1,.,TRBJ1-4,TGTGCCGCCAAGGGACAGGTTAATGAAAAACTGTTTTTT,CAAKGQVNEKLFF
TRBV28,.,.,TRBJ2-7,TGTGCCAGCAGTGGCCCCAAACAGGGTTCGTACGAGCAGTACTTC,CASSGPKQGSYEQYF
TRBV5-4,.,many,TRBJ1-2,TGTGCCAGCAGCTTGGAGCAGCTGGGCTACACCTTC,CASSLEQLGYTF